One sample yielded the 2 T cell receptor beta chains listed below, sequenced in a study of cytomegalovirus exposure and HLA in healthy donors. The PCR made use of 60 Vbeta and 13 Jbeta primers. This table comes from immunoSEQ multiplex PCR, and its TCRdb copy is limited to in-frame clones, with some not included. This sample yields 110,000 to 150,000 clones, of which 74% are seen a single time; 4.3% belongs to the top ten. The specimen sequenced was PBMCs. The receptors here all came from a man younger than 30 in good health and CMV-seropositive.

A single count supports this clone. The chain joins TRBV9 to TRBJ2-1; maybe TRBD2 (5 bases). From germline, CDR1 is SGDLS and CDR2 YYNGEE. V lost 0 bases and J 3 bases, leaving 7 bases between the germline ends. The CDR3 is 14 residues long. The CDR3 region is CASSVGGNYNEQFF. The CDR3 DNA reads TGTGCCAGCAGCGTAGGAGGGAACTACAATGAGCAGTTCTTC.

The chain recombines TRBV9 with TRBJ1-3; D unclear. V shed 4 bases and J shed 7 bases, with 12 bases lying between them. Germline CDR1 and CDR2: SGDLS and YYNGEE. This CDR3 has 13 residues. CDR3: CASSPPPENTIYF. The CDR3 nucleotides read TGTGCCAGCAGCCCCCCCCCGGAGAACACCATATATTTT. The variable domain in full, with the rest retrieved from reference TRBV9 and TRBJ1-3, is DSGVTQTPKHLITATGQRVTLRCSPRSGDLSVYWYQQSLDQGLQFLIQYYNGEERAKGNILERFSAQQFPDLHSELNLSSLELGDSALYFCASSPPPENTIYFGEGSWLTVV.